The clone carrying this T cell receptor beta chain turned up a few times. Its cognate antigen is unknown. This entry belongs to a study of regulatory T cells in long-lasting Graves disease. General study results and limits: TRBV28, TRBJ1-2 and TRBJ2-5 were favored in persistent disease. The researchers studied only peripheral blood, not thyroid tissue.

This CDR3 spans 15 amino acids. The V and J ends lost 3 bases and 15 bases, in that order; junction bases with no gene match: 9. Per the germline V gene, CDR1 is KGHSH and CDR2 is LQKENI. Researchers made TCR beta libraries by using iRepertoire HTBI primers and running Arm-PCR on CDR3 regions. TCRdb reprocessed the multiplex PCR reads with MiXCR, giving one entry per CDR3 protein. In the table there are some 350,000 distinct CDR3 sequences, about 16% of which are singletons. The time point is: newly diagnosed GD, antithyroid drugs for less than 3 months. PBMC RNA served as the TCR library source. The same specimen was also included in a second study, on T cells in Graves' hyperthyroidism and ophthalmopathy.

The specimen was peripheral blood mononuclear cells (PBMCs), collected at new diagnosis, from a patient treated with antithyroid drugs. The source of this sequence is a woman under 30 with Graves disease. The J gene is TRBJ2-1, the V gene TRBV18; 15 nucleotides agree with TRBD2. CDR3 sequence reads: CASSPGLAGGDSGFF. The CDR3 DNA follows: TGTGCCAGCTCACCGGGACTAGCGGGAGGCGACTCGGGGTTCTTC.